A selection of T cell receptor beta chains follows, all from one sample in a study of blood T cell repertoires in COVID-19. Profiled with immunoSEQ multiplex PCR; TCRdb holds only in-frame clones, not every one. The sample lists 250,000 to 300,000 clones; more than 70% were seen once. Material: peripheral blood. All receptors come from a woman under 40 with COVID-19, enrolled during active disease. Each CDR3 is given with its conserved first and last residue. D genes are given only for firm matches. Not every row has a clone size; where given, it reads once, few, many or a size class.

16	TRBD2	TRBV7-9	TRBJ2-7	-	CASSDTSGRSSYEQYF	TGTGCCAGCAGCGATACTAGCGGGAGAAGCTCCTACGAGCAGTACTTC
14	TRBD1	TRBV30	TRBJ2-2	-	CAWSKHRGGGELFF	TGTGCCTGGAGTAAACACAGGGGCGGCGGGGAGCTGTTTTTT
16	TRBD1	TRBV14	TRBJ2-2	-	CASSQVGQGVTGELFF	TGTGCCAGCAGCCAAGTAGGACAGGGGGTTACCGGGGAGCTGTTTTTT
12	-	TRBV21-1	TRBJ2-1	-	CASSRTSHEQFF	TGTGCCAGCAGCAGAACTAGCCATGAGCAGTTCTTC
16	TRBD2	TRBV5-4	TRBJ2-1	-	CASSPEAGFSYNEQFF	TGTGCCAGCAGCCCTGAAGCGGGGTTCTCCTACAATGAGCAGTTCTTC
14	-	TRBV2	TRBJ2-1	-	CASRGLAAYNEQFF	TGTGCCAGCAGGGGCCTAGCTGCGTACAATGAGCAGTTCTTC
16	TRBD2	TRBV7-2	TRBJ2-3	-	CASSSHGGRAADTQYF	TGTGCCAGCAGCTCGCACGGCGGGAGGGCCGCAGATACGCAGTATTTT
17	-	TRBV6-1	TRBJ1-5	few	CASSEAARLYSNQPQHF	TGTGCCAGCAGTGAAGCGGCCAGGTTATATAGCAATCAGCCCCAGCATTTT
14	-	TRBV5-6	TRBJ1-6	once	CASSGRVFYSPLHF	TGTGCCAGCAGCGGCAGGGTATTTTATTCACCCCTCCACTTT
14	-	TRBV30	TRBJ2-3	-	CAWSLNRGFDTQYF	TGTGCCTGGAGTCTTAATAGAGGCTTCGATACGCAGTATTTT
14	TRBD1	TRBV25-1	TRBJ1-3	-	CASRGTGSGNTIYF	TGTGCCAGCAGGGGGACAGGGTCTGGAAACACCATATATTTT
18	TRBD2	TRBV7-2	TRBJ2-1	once	CASSLGLAGGPGYNEQFF	TGTGCCAGCAGCTTAGGGCTAGCGGGAGGGCCGGGCTACAATGAGCAGTTCTTC
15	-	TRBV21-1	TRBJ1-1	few	CARAGTGEGDTEAFF	TGTGCCAGGGCCGGGACAGGGGAAGGGGACACTGAAGCTTTCTTT
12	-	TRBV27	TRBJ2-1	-	CASSLTGDEQFF	TGTGCCAGCAGTCTGACTGGTGATGAGCAGTTCTTC
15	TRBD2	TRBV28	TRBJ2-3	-	CASSNGLAGSDTQYF	TGTGCCAGCAGTAACGGACTAGCGGGATCAGATACGCAGTATTTT
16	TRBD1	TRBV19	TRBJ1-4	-	CASRGTARPTNEKLFF	TGTGCCTCGAGGGGGACAGCACGACCAACTAATGAAAAACTGTTTTTT
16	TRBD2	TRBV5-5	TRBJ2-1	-	CASSLGLAGLYNEQFF	TGTGCCAGCAGCTTGGGGCTAGCGGGACTTTACAATGAGCAGTTCTTC
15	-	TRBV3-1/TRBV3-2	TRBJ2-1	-	CASSQRGSAYNEQFF	TGTGCCAGCAGCCAAAGAGGGAGTGCCTACAATGAGCAGTTCTTC
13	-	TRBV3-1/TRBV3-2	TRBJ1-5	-	CATSDSLNQPQHF	TGTGCCACCTCAGACAGCCTCAATCAGCCCCAGCATTTT
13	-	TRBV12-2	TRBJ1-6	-	CASRSDSDSPLHF	TGTGCAAGTCGCTCAGATTCAGATTCACCCCTCCACTTT
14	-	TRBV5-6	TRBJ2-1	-	CASRRLEVLDEQFF	TGTGCCAGCAGGCGACTGGAGGTGTTGGATGAGCAGTTCTTC
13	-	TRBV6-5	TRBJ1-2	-	CASRPVGGAGYTF	TGTGCCAGCAGACCCGTCGGGGGAGCGGGCTACACCTTC
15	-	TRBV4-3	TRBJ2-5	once	CASSQGWDTQETQYF	TGCGCCAGCAGCCAAGGTTGGGACACCCAAGAGACCCAGTACTTC
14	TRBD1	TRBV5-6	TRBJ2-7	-	CASSPDRGTGEQYF	TGTGCCAGCAGCCCTGACAGGGGGACGGGGGAGCAGTACTTC
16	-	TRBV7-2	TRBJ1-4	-	CASSHLTGLTNEKLFF	TGTGCCAGCAGTCACTTAACAGGGTTAACTAATGAAAAACTGTTTTTT
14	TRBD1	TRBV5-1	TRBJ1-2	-	CASSPVGGMLGYTF	TGCGCCAGCAGCCCTGTAGGGGGCATGTTGGGCTACACCTTC
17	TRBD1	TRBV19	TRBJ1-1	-	CASSLGTGGKGGTEAFF	TGTGCCAGTAGTTTAGGGACAGGGGGCAAAGGTGGAACTGAAGCTTTCTTT
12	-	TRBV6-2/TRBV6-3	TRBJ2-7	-	CASSRPTYEQYF	TGTGCCAGCAGCCGGCCCACCTACGAGCAGTACTTC
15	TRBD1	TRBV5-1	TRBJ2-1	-	CASSLHGTGMGPPLF	TGCGCCAGCAGCTTACACGGGACAGGGATGGGTCCTCCCCTCTTC
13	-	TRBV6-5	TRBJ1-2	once	CASLGGAGYGYTF	TGTGCCAGCCTCGGGGGAGCGGGCTATGGCTACACCTTC
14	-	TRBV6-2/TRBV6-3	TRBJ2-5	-	CASSPGGPPWTQYF	TGTGCCAGCAGCCCCGGGGGGCCCCCATGGACCCAGTACTTC
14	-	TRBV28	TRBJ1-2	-	CASTPAGSNYGYTF	TGTGCCAGCACCCCGGCGGGCTCTAACTATGGCTACACCTTC